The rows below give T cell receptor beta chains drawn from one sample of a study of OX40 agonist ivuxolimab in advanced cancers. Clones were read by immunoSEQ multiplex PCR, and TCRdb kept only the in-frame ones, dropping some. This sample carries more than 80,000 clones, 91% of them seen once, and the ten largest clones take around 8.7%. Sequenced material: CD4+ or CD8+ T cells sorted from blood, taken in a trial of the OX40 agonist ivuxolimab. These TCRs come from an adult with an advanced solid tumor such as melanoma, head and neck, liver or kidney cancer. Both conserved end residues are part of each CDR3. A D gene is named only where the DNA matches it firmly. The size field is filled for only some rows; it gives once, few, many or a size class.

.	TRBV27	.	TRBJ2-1	TGTGCCAGCAGTTTATCGTTCGCCGATGAGCAGTTCTTC	CASSLSFADEQFF
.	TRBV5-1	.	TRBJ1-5	TGCGCCAGCTCCGAGGGCCTTCGTCAGCCCCAGCATTTT	CASSEGLRQPQHF
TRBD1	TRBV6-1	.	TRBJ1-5	TGTGCCAGCAATTTGCTTACAGGGGCTAGTCAGCCCCAGCATTTT	CASNLLTGASQPQHF
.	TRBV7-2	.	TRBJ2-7	TGTGCCAGCAGCTTAGAGGTGGGAGCGGGCGAGCAGTACTTC	CASSLEVGAGEQYF
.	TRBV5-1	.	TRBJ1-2	TGCGCCAGCAGGCCCGGAAGCTATGGCTACACCTTC	CASRPGSYGYTF
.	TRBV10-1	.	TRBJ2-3	TGCGCCAGCAGCCCGGGCACAGATACGCAGTATTTT	CASSPGTDTQYF
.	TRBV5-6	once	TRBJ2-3	TGTGCCAGCAGCTCGACAGGTAGAACAGATACGCAGTATTTT	CASSSTGRTDTQYF
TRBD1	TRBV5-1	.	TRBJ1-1	TGCGCCAGCAGCGAGGACAGGGACACTGAAGCTTTCTTT	CASSEDRDTEAFF
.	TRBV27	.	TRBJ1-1	TGTGCCAGCAGTCTACAGGGTTACACTGAAGCTTTCTTT	CASSLQGYTEAFF
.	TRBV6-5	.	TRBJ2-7	TGTGCCAGCAGTTACTTGGAGCGCAACCCCTACGAGCAGTACTTC	CASSYLERNPYEQYF
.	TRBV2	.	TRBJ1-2	TGTGCCAGCATCTCCGGTAGCAGGGAGGATGGCTACACCTTC	CASISGSREDGYTF
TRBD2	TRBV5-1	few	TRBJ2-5	TGCGCCAGCAGCTCGCGACTAGCGGCCGGGGGGGCCCAGTACTTC	CASSSRLAAGGAQYF
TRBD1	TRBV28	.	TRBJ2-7	TGTGCCAGCCGGACAGGGAGCGAGCAGTACTTC	CASRTGSEQYF
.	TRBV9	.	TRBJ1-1	TGTGCCAGCAGCGAGGGCTGGGGGATGAACACTGAAGCTTTCTTT	CASSEGWGMNTEAFF
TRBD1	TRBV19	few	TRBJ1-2	TGTGCCACCACCCGGGGGGACAGGGATGGCTACACCTTC	CATTRGDRDGYTF
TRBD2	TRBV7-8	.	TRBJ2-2	TGTGCCAGCAGCTTACCAGCGGGAGGGAACACCGGGGAGCTGTTTTTT	CASSLPAGGNTGELFF